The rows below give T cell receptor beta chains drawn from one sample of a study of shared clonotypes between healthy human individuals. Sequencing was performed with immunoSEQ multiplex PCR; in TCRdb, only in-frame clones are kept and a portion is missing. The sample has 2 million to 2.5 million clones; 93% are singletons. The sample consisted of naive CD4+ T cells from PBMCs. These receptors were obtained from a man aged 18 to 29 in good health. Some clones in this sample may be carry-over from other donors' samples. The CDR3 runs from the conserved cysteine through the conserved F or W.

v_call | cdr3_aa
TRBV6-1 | CASSEGAGLYYEQYF
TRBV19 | CASSINSGRHNEQFF
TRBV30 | CAWTTTNVQFF
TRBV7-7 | CASRERSESSGANVLTF
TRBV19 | CASSIGTATNQPQHF
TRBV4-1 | CASSQYRGPYEQYF
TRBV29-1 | CSSGGGRGTYNEQFF
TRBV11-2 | CASSLAPDSGSSYEQYF
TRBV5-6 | CASSLVDIPGANVLTF
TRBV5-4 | CASSTPGTRSTDTQYF
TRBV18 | CASSPQQGTEAFF
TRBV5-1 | CASRLFPSGSADTQYF
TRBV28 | CASSFFLPGQGGGYTF
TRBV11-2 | CASSLMRLAGSEQFF
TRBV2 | CASSEARSRGNQPQHF
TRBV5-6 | CASSFGSGGWSTNEKLFF
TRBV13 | CASSRRKGLARSSTDTQYF
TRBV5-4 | CASTPDRAGNIQYF
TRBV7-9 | CASSLGLYNEQFF
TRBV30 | CAWTPGTGYEQYF
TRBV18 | CASSKAQGANQPQHF
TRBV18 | CASSPGQGAYEQYF
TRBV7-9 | CASRQFYGYTF
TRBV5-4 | CASSLGGQISYEQYF
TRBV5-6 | CASSLSAENIQYF
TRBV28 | CASNEGLYEQYF
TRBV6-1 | CASSEASGRGYTF
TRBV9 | CASSGGLAASTDTQYF
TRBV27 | CASRLHQVAEAFF
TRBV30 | CAWGLKQGLLYEQYF
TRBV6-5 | CASSYLTGVKEQYF
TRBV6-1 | CASSEADRGYGYTF
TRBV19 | CASSTGLETQYF
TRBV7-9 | CASSTSFDYEQYF
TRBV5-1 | CASRPERGEQYF
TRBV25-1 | CASRPQTGDYEQYF
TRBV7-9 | CASSFSTGPTDTQYF
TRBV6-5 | CASSYGRGSYEQYF
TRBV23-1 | CASSPPRGGRSNEQFF
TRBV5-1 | CASSPGLADTDTQYF
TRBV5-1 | CASSSDGLNEKLFF
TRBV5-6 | CASSLGPYREGGTDEQFF
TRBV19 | CASSILWQGTYEQYF
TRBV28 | CASSPRGTGNQPQHF
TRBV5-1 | CASSLDTSGFEQFF
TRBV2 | CASIFAGLAGSEQYF
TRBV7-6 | CASSSKPGQGWYEQYF
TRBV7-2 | CASSANRGEETQYF
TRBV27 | CASRTTPRGQFF
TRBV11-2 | CASSLDPAGGGEQFF
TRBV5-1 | CASSFSTGGIYEQYF
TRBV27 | CASSLYPAAYQETQYF
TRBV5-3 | CARSQHLADSYEQYF
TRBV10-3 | CAISESWTATYEQYF
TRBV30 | CAWSVRVALTSTQYF
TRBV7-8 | CASSATGWGSTDTQYF
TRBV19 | CASSIGISYEQYF
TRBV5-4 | CASSPTGTSGGEQFF
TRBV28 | CASSYMGTESGNTIYF
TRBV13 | CASRGTGSITGELFF